These T cell receptor beta chains were read from a single sample in a study of shared clonotypes between healthy human individuals. Clones were sequenced by immunoSEQ multiplex PCR, and TCRdb holds only the in-frame ones, with some missing. This sample carries 2 million to 2.5 million clones, about 94% of them seen once, and the ten largest clones take about 0.13%. Sequencing was performed on naive CD4+ T cells sorted from blood. These TCRs come from a man younger than 30 in good health. Both conserved end residues are part of each CDR3. D genes are given only for firm matches. Size is stated for part of the rows, as once, few or many counts, or as a class when the clone is expanded.

CDR3: CASSIGTVETQYF
DNA: TGTGCCAGCAGCATAGGGACAGTAGAGACCCAGTACTTC
D: TRBD1
J: TRBJ2-5
V: TRBV5-4
size: NA

CDR3: CASSYAGTDTYEQYF
DNA: TGTGCCAGCAGTTACGCGGGGACAGACACCTACGAGCAGTACTTC
D: NA
J: TRBJ2-7
V: TRBV6-5
size: NA

CDR3: CASSLRTSNTGELFF
DNA: TGCGCCAGCAGCCTACGAACTTCGAACACCGGGGAGCTGTTTTTT
D: NA
J: TRBJ2-2
V: TRBV5-1
size: NA

CDR3: CASSFGQGAIRSYEQYF
DNA: TGCGCCAGCAGCTTCGGACAGGGGGCGATTCGGTCCTACGAGCAGTACTTC
D: TRBD1
J: TRBJ2-7
V: TRBV4-1
size: once

CDR3: CASSRGSMNEQFF
DNA: TGTGCCAGCAGCCGAGGGTCTATGAATGAGCAGTTCTTC
D: NA
J: TRBJ2-1
V: TRBV7-3
size: NA

CDR3: CAWSGARQETQYF
DNA: TGTGCCTGGAGTGGGGCGAGACAAGAGACCCAGTACTTC
D: NA
J: TRBJ2-5
V: TRBV30
size: NA

CDR3: CASSVGGSSYNSPLHF
DNA: TGTGCCAGCAGCGTCGGGGGTAGCTCCTATAATTCACCCCTCCACTTT
D: NA
J: TRBJ1-6
V: TRBV9
size: NA

CDR3: CATSRGLVTTGANVLTF
DNA: TGTGCCACCAGCAGAGGATTGGTTACTACTGGGGCCAACGTCCTGACTTTC
D: NA
J: TRBJ2-6
V: TRBV15
size: NA

CDR3: CASSVSAGNTEAFF
DNA: TGTGCCAGCAGTGTCTCCGCAGGGAACACTGAAGCTTTCTTT
D: NA
J: TRBJ1-1
V: TRBV6-5
size: NA

CDR3: CASSLGTASGNLDGYTF
DNA: TGTGCCAGCAGTTTAGGTACGGCATCGGGGAATTTGGATGGCTACACCTTC
D: NA
J: TRBJ1-2
V: TRBV28
size: NA

CDR3: CAISRDGLNTEAFF
DNA: TGTGCCATCAGCAGGGACGGGTTGAACACTGAAGCTTTCTTT
D: NA
J: TRBJ1-1
V: TRBV10-3
size: NA

CDR3: CASSRERISYEQYF
DNA: TGTGCCAGCAGTCGCGAGCGCATCTCCTACGAGCAGTACTTC
D: NA
J: TRBJ2-7
V: TRBV11-2
size: once

CDR3: CAWSKGDSGNTIYF
DNA: TGTGCCTGGAGTAAAGGGGACTCTGGAAACACCATATATTTT
D: NA
J: TRBJ1-3
V: TRBV30
size: NA

CDR3: CASSDASGRYEQYF
DNA: TGTGCCAGCAGTGACGCGAGCGGGAGATACGAGCAGTACTTC
D: TRBD2
J: TRBJ2-7
V: TRBV6-1
size: NA

CDR3: CASGLAPGGNGYTF
DNA: TGTGCTAGTGGTTTGGCTCCAGGGGGGAATGGCTACACCTTC
D: TRBD1
J: TRBJ1-2
V: TRBV12-5
size: NA

CDR3: CASRPRGGTDTQYF
DNA: TGTGCCAGCAGACCCCGCGGGGGCACCGATACGCAGTATTTT
D: NA
J: TRBJ2-3
V: TRBV2
size: NA

CDR3: CASSLGPSGKDEQYF
DNA: TGTGCCAGCAGCTTAGGGCCCAGCGGGAAGGATGAGCAGTACTTC
D: TRBD2
J: TRBJ2-7
V: TRBV13
size: NA

CDR3: CASSERTSGRAWETQYF
DNA: TGTGCCAGCAGTGAAAGGACTAGCGGGAGGGCCTGGGAGACCCAGTACTTC
D: TRBD2
J: TRBJ2-5
V: TRBV6-1
size: NA

CDR3: CASSSGTSGSDTQYF
DNA: TGTGCCAGCAGCTCCGGGACTAGCGGGAGTGATACGCAGTATTTT
D: TRBD2
J: TRBJ2-3
V: TRBV7-2
size: NA

CDR3: CASSLGGYQETQYF
DNA: TGTGCCAGCAGCCTCGGGGGGTACCAAGAGACCCAGTACTTC
D: TRBD2
J: TRBJ2-5
V: TRBV5-6
size: NA

CDR3: CASSSGTENSPLHF
DNA: TGTGCCAGCAGCTCCGGGACAGAGAATTCACCCCTCCACTTT
D: TRBD1
J: TRBJ1-6
V: TRBV7-2
size: NA

CDR3: CASSPWPRETQYF
DNA: TGTGCCAGCAGCCCCTGGCCCAGGGAGACCCAGTACTTC
D: NA
J: TRBJ2-5
V: TRBV7-3
size: NA

CDR3: CASSHGAPGWDTGELFF
DNA: TGCGCCAGCAGCCACGGGGCCCCAGGGTGGGACACCGGGGAGCTGTTTTTT
D: NA
J: TRBJ2-2
V: TRBV4-1
size: NA

CDR3: CASRDRGRNSPLHF
DNA: TGCGCCAGCAGGGACAGGGGGCGAAATTCACCCCTCCACTTT
D: TRBD1
J: TRBJ1-6
V: TRBV10-1
size: once

CDR3: CASSSPPGGTDTQYF
DNA: TGTGCCAGCAGCTCCCCGCCAGGGGGCACAGATACGCAGTATTTT
D: NA
J: TRBJ2-3
V: TRBV7-2
size: NA

CDR3: CASSYSVAGGPETQYF
DNA: TGTGCCAGCAGTTACTCCGTAGCGGGGGGGCCAGAGACCCAGTACTTC
D: TRBD2
J: TRBJ2-5
V: TRBV6-5
size: NA

CDR3: CASTRGLYSGNTIYF
DNA: TGTGCCAGCACCCGAGGACTGTACTCTGGAAACACCATATATTTT
D: NA
J: TRBJ1-3
V: TRBV6-5
size: NA

CDR3: CASSVDGPRKNADTQYF
DNA: TGTGCCAGCAGCGTAGACGGGCCGAGAAAGAACGCAGATACGCAGTATTTT
D: NA
J: TRBJ2-3
V: TRBV9
size: NA

CDR3: CASSLVGAYEQYF
DNA: TGTGCCAGCAGCTTAGTAGGGGCCTACGAGCAGTACTTC
D: NA
J: TRBJ2-7
V: TRBV7-9
size: NA

CDR3: CASTSPGLETQYF
DNA: TGTGCCAGCACTAGCCCAGGGCTCGAGACCCAGTACTTC
D: NA
J: TRBJ2-5
V: TRBV9
size: NA

CDR3: CAISVTSGGSEAFF
DNA: TGTGCCATCAGTGTAACCTCCGGGGGTTCTGAAGCTTTCTTT
D: NA
J: TRBJ1-1
V: TRBV10-3
size: NA

CDR3: CASSQELFTGELFF
DNA: TGCGCCAGCAGCCAAGAACTGTTCACCGGGGAGCTGTTTTTT
D: NA
J: TRBJ2-2
V: TRBV4-3
size: NA

CDR3: CASSPVDPGVSTDTQYF
DNA: TGCGCCAGCAGCCCCGTTGACCCAGGAGTTAGCACAGATACGCAGTATTTT
D: NA
J: TRBJ2-3
V: TRBV4-3
size: NA

CDR3: CASSPTRVGTQYF
DNA: TGTGCCAGCAGCCCTACTAGGGTCGGGACCCAGTACTTC
D: NA
J: TRBJ2-5
V: TRBV7-2
size: NA